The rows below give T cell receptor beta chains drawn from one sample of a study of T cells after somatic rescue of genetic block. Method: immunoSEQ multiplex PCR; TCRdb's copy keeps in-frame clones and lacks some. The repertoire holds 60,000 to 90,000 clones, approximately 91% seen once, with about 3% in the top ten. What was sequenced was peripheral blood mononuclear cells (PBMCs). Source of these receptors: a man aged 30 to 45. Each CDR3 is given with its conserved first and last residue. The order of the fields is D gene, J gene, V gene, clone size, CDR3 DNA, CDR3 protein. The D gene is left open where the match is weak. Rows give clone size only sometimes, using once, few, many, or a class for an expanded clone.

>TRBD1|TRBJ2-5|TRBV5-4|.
TGTGCCAGCAGCTCTACAGGGGTCGGTCAAGAGACCCAGTACTTC
CASSSTGVGQETQYF
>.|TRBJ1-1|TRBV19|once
TGTGCCAGTAGTGCAGAGGGTCCTTGGGGCACTGAAGCTTTCTTT
CASSAEGPWGTEAFF
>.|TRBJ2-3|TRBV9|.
TGTGCCAGCAGCACCGAAGGGTACTCCGCCACAGATACGCAGTATTTT
CASSTEGYSATDTQYF
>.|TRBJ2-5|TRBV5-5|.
TGTGCCAGCAGCTTTCAGGGAGAAGAGACCCAGTACTTC
CASSFQGEETQYF
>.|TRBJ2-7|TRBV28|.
TGTGCCGACCGAGGGCCTTCCTACGAGCAGTACTTC
CADRGPSYEQYF
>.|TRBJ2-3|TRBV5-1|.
TGCGCCAGCAGCTTCGGACAGCCTTCTAGCACAGATACGCAGTATTTT
CASSFGQPSSTDTQYF
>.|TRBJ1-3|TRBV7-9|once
TGTGCCAGCAGTCGCACGGATACTGGAAACACCATATATTTT
CASSRTDTGNTIYF
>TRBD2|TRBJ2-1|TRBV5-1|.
TGCGCCAGCGGGCCAGCGGGAGGGCCTTACAATGAGCAGTTCTTC
CASGPAGGPYNEQFF
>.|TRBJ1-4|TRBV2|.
TGTGCCAGCAGTACTTACTCTAATGAAAAACTGTTTTTT
CASSTYSNEKLFF
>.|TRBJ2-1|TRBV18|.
TGTGCCAGCGCAGACAAGCGGGTGCACAATGAGCAGTTCTTC
CASADKRVHNEQFF
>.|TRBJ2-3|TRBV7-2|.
TGTGCCAGCAGCTTAGAGCGAGGGTGGGGCACAGATACGCAGTATTTT
CASSLERGWGTDTQYF
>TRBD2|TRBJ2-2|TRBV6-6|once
TGTGCCAGCCGAAAGACTAGCGGGAACACCGGGGAGCTGTTTTTT
CASRKTSGNTGELFF
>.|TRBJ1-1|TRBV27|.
TGTGCCAGCAGTTTGGCAGGTTGGGGTTCCACTGAAGCTTTCTTT
CASSLAGWGSTEAFF
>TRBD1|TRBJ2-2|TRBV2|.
TGTGCCAGCAGTGTCACAGGGGGTGGGGACACCGGGGAGCTGTTTTTT
CASSVTGGGDTGELFF
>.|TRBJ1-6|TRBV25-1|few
TGTGCCAGCAGTGGAGACCCGATTAATTCACCCCTCCACTTT
CASSGDPINSPLHF
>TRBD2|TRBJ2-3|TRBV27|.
TGTGCCAGCAGTTTATGGCGCGGGGGGGCCGGAGATACGCAGTATTTT
CASSLWRGGAGDTQYF
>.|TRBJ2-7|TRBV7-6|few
TGTGCCAGCAGCCACTACAGGGATAGGCAGTACTTC
CASSHYRDRQYF
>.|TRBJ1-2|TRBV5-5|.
TGTGCCAGCAGCTCAGGACAGACGCGCGGCTATGGCTACACCTTC
CASSSGQTRGYGYTF
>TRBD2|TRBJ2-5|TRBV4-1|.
TGCGCCAGCAGCCAATTCCCACCCCGGACTAGCGGTAGAGGGACCCAGTACTTC
CASSQFPPRTSGRGTQYF
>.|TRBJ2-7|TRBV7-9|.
TGTGCCAGCAGCTTATCCCCGAACTACGAGCAGTACTTC
CASSLSPNYEQYF
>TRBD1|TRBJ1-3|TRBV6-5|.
TGTGCCAGCAGTTATGGACAGGGGGACTCTGGAAACACCATATATTTT
CASSYGQGDSGNTIYF
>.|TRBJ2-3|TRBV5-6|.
TGTGCCAGCAGCTTGTCCCTAGCCACAGATACGCAGTATTTT
CASSLSLATDTQYF
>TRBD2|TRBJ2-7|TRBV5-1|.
TGCGCCAGCAGAAGCGGGACTAGCACCTACGAGCAGTACTTC
CASRSGTSTYEQYF
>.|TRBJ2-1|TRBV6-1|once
TGTGCCATAAGATTTGACGGGAGTAATGAGCAGTTCTTC
CAIRFDGSNEQFF
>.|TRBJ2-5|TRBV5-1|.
TGCGCCAGCAGCTTGGCCTATGGACCACAAGAGACCCAGTACTTC
CASSLAYGPQETQYF
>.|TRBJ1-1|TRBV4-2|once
TGTGCCAGCAGCCAAGGGGGTCAGGGCTACACTGAAGCTTTCTTT
CASSQGGQGYTEAFF
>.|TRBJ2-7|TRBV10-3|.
TGTGCCATCAGTGCCCAGCAGGATTACTACGAGCAGTACTTC
CAISAQQDYYEQYF
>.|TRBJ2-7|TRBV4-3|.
TGCGCCAGCAGCCAAGATCGACAGACCGACTACGAGCAGTACTTC
CASSQDRQTDYEQYF
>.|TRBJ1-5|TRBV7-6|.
TGTGCCAGCAGTCTTACTCAAGGGGGTAACAATCAGCCCCAGCATTTT
CASSLTQGGNNQPQHF
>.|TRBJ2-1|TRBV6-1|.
TGTGCCAGCCGGGGCTCCATCGGGATCTTC
CASRGSIGIF
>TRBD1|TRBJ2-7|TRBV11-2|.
TGTGCCAGCAGCTGGGACAGGGGAAAGTACGAGCAGTACTTC
CASSWDRGKYEQYF
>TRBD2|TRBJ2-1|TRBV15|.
TGTGCCACCAGCAGAGTAGCGGGGGGGTACAATGAGCAGTTCTTC
CATSRVAGGYNEQFF
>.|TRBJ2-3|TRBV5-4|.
TGTGCCAGCAGCCCAGACGTCACAGATACGCAGTATTTT
CASSPDVTDTQYF
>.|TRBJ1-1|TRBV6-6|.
TGTGCCAGCAGTTACTCGATATCGACAGAAGCTTTCTTT
CASSYSISTEAFF
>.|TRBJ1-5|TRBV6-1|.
TGTGCCCGCGAAAAAGGGGGCAATCAGCCCCAGCATTTT
CAREKGGNQPQHF
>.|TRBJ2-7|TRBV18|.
TGTGCCAGCTCACCGGGGTTCCGATACGAGCAGTACTTC
CASSPGFRYEQYF
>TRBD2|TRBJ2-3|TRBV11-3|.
TGTGCCAGCAGCGGGAGGGGCACAGATACGCAGTATTTT
CASSGRGTDTQYF
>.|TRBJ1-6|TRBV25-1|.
TGTGCCAGCAGTGCCCAACAGGGTCTGAATTCACCCCTCCACTTT
CASSAQQGLNSPLHF
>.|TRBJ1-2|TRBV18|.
TGTGCCAGCTCACTACAGGGTGGAGAGCGCGGCTACACCTTC
CASSLQGGERGYTF
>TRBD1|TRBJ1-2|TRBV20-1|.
TGCCTAACAGGGGGCTATGGCTACACCTTC
CLTGGYGYTF
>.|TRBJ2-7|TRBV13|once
TGTGCCAGCAGCTTGAGCCAGGGCGCTTACGAGCAGTACTTC
CASSLSQGAYEQYF
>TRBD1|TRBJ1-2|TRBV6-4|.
TGTGCCAGCAGTGAGACTACAGGGGGCGCAAAAATTGATGGCTACACCTTC
CASSETTGGAKIDGYTF
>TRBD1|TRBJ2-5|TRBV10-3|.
TGTGCCATCAGTGGGACAGGGATTTACCAAGAGACCCAGTACTTC
CAISGTGIYQETQYF
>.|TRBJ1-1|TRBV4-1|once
TGCGCCAGCAGCGACCGCCTGTCCACTGAAGCTTTCTTT
CASSDRLSTEAFF
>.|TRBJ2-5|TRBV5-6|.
TGTGCCAGCAGCTTGTTGGGGGACCAGTCCCAAAAAGAGACCCAGTACTTC
CASSLLGDQSQKETQYF
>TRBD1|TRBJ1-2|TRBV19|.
TGTGCCAGTAGTCCGAGGACAGGGGTACGGTATGGCTACACCTTC
CASSPRTGVRYGYTF
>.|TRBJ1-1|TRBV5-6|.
TGTGCCAGCAGCTTGTGGGCCAGGGAACCTGAAGCTTTCTTT
CASSLWAREPEAFF
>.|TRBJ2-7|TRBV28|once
TGTGCTACCTCCCGGGACGGCTCCTACGAGCAGTACTTC
CATSRDGSYEQYF
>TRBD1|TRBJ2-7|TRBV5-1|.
TGCGCCAGCAGCCCTGGACAGGGTTCATACGAGCAGTACTTC
CASSPGQGSYEQYF
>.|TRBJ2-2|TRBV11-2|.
TGTGCCAGCAGCTCCCCGCGACTTGGACGGGGCGGGGAGCTGTTTTTT
CASSSPRLGRGGELFF
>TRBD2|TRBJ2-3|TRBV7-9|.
TGTGCCAGCACCTCGGGCGGGAGCGCAGATACGCAGTATTTT
CASTSGGSADTQYF
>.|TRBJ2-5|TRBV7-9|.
TGTGCCAGCAGCTATGGACAGCAAGAGACCCAGTACTTC
CASSYGQQETQYF
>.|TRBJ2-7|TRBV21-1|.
TGTGCCAGCAGCAAAAAAAAGGACAGGGGCCCCTACGAGCAGTACTTC
CASSKKKDRGPYEQYF